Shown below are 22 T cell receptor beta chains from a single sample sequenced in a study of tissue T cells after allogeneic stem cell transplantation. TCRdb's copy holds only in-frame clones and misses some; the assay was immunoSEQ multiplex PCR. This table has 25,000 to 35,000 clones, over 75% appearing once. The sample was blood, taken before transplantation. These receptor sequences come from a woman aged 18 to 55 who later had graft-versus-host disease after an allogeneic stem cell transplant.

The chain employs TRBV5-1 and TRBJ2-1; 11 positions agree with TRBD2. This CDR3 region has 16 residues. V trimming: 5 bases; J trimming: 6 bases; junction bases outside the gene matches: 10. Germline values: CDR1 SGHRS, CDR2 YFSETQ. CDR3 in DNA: TGCGCCAGCAGTTTTATCCCCGGGACTAGCGGCAATGAGCAGTTCTTC. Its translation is CASSFIPGTSGNEQFF.

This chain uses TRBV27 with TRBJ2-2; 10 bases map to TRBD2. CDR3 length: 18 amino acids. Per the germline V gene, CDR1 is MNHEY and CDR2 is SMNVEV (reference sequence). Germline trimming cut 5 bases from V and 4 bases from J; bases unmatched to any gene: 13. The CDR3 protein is CASSPLRGVAGGTGELFF. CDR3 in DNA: TGTGCCAGCAGTCCCCTCAGGGGGGTAGCGGGGGGCACCGGGGAGCTGTTTTTT.

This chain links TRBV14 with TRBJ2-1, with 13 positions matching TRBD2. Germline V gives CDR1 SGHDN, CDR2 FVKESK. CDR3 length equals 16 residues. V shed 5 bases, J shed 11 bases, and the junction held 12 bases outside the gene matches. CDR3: CASSLFGLAGEMQQFF. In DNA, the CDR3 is TGTGCCAGCAGCTTATTCGGACTAGCGGGAGAGATGCAGCAGTTCTTC. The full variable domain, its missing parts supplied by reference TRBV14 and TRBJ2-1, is EAGVTQFPSHSVIEKGQTVTLRCDPISGHDNLYWYRRVMGKEIKFLLHFVKESKQDESGMPNNRFLAERTGGTYSTLKVQPAELEDSGVYFCASSLFGLAGEMQQFFGPGTRLTVL.

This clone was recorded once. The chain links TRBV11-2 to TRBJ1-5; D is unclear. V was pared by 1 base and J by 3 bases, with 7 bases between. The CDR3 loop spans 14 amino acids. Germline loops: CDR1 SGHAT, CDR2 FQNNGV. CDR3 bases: TGTGCCAGCAGCTTAGGGCCTCTCAATCAGCCCCAGCATTTT. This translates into CASSLGPLNQPQHF.

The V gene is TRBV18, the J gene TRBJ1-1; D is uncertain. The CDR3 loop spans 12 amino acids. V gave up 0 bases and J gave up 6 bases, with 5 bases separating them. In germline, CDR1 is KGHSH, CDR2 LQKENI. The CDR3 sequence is CASSPPKAEAFF. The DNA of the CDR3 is TGTGCCAGCTCACCACCCAAGGCTGAAGCTTTCTTT.

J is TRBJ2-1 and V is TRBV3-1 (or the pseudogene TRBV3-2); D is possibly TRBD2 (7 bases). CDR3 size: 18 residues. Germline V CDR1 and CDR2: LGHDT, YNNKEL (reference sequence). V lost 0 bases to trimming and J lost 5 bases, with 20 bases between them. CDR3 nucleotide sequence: TGTGCCAGCAGCCAAGAAGGGGGGGCCCACCGCCCCGACAATGAGCAGTTCTTC. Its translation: CASSQEGGAHRPDNEQFF.

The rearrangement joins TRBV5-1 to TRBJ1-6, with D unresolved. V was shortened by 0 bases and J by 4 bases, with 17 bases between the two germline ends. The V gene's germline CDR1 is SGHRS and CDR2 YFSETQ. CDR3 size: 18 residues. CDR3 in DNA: TGCGCCAGCAGCTTGGGTGGGTCCCAAATGTTATATAATTCACCCCTCCACTTT. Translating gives CASSLGGSQMLYNSPLHF.

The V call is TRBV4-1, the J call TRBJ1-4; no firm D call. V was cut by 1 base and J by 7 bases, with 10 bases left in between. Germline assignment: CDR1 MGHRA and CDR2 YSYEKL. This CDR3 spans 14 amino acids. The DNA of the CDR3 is TGCGCCAGCAGCCAAGTACACTTAGGTGAAAAACTGTTTTTT. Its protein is CASSQVHLGEKLFF.

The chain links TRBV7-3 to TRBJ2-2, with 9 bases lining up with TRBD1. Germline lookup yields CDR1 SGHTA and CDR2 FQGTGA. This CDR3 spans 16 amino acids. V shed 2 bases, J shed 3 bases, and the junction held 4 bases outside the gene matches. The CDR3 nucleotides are TGTGCCAGCAGCTTATCTCGGACAGGGGACACCGGGGAGCTGTTTTTT. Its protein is CASSLSRTGDTGELFF.

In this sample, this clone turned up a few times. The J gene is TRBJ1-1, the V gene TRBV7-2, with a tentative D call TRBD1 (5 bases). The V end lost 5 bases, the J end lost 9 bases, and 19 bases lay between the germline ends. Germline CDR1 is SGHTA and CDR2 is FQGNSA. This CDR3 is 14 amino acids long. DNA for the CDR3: TGTGCCAGCAGCCGGGATCACGGGGGGTCCCAAGCTTTCTTT. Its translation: CASSRDHGGSQAFF.

The CDR3 DNA reads TGCAGCGTCGAGCCTGGACAGGGGGCGAGGGGCTACACCTTC. Amino acid sequence: CSVEPGQGARGYTF. The chain links TRBV29-1 to TRBJ1-2; 11 nucleotides line up with TRBD1. This CDR3 has 14 amino acids. The germline CDR1 and CDR2 sequences are SQVTM and ANQGSEA. Trimming cost V 6 bases and J 8 bases; bases outside gene matches: 11. The variable domain in full, with the rest retrieved from reference TRBV29-1 and TRBJ1-2, is SAVISQKPSRDICQRGTSLTIQCQVDSQVTMMFWYRQQPGQSLTLIATANQGSEATYESGFVIDKFPISRPNLTFSTLTVSNMSPEDSSIYLCSVEPGQGARGYTFGSGTRLTVV.

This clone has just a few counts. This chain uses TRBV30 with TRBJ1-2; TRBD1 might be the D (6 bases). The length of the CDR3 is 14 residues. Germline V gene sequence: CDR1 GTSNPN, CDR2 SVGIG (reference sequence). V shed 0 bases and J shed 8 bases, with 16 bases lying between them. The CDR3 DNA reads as TGTGCCTGGAGTGTACAGGGAGGCAGAAGAGGCTACACCTTC. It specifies CAWSVQGGRRGYTF.

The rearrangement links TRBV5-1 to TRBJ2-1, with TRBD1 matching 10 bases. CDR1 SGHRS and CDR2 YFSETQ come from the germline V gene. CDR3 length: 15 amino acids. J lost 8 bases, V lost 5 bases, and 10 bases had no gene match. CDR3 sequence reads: CASRAGTGVFDEQFF. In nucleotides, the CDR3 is TGCGCCAGCAGGGCAGGGACAGGGGTTTTCGATGAGCAGTTCTTC.

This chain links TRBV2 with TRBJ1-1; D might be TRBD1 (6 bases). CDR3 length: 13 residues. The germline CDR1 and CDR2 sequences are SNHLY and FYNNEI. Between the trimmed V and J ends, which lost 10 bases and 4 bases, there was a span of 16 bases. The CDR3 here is CATILEGGTEAFF. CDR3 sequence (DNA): TGTGCCACCATACTTGAAGGGGGCACTGAAGCTTTCTTT.

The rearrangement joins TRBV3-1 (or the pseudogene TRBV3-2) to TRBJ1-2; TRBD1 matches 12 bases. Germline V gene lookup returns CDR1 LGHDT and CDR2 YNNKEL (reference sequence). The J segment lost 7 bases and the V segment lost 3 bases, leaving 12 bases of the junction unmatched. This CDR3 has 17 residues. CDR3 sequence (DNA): TGTGCCAGCAGCCACCTAAGTAGGGGGACAGGGGGCTCTGGCTACACCTTC. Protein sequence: CASSHLSRGTGGSGYTF.

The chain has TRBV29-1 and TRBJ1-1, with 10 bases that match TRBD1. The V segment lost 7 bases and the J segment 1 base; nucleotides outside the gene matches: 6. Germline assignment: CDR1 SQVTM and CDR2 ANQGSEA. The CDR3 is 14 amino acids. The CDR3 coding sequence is TGCAGCGCCTACGGGGACAGGGGGAACACTGAAGCTTTCTTT. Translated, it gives CSAYGDRGNTEAFF.

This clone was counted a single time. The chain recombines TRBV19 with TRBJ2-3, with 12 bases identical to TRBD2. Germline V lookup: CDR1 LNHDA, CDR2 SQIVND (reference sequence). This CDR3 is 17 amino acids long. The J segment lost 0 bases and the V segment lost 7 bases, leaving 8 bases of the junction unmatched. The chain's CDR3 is CASIPSGGATSTDTQYF. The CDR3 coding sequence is TGTGCCAGTATCCCTAGCGGGGGGGCCACGAGCACAGATACGCAGTATTTT. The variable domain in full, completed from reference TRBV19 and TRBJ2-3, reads DGGITQSPKYLFRKEGQNVTLSCEQNLNHDAMYWYRQDPGQGLRLIYYSQIVNDFQKGDIAEGYSVSREKKESFPLTVTSAQKNPTAFYLCASIPSGGATSTDTQYFGPGTRLTVL.

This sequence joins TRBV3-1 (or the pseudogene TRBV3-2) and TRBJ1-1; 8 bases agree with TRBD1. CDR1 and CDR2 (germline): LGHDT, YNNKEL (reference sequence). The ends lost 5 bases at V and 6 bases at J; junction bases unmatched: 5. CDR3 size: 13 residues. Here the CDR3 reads CASSMDRVAEAFF. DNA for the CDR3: TGTGCCAGCAGCATGGACAGGGTCGCTGAAGCTTTCTTT.

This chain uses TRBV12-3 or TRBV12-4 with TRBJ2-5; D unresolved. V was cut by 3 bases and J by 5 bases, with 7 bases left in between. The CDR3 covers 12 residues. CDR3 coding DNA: TGTGCCAGCAGTTTGTGGCGGGAGACCCAGTACTTC. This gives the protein CASSLWRETQYF.

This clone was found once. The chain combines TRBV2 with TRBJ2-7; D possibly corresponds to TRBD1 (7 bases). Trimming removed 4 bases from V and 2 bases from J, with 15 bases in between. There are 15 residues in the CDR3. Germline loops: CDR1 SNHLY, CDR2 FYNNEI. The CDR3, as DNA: TGTGCCAGCAGTGCCCCGGGCAGGGGGGCCTACGAGCAGTACTTC. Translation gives CASSAPGRGAYEQYF.

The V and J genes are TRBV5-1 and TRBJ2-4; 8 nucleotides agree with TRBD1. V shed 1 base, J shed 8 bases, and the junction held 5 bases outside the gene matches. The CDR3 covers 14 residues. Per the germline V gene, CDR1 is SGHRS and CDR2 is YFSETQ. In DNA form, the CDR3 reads TGCGCCAGCAGCTTGCAGGGACAGGCGGACATTCAGTACTTC. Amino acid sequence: CASSLQGQADIQYF.

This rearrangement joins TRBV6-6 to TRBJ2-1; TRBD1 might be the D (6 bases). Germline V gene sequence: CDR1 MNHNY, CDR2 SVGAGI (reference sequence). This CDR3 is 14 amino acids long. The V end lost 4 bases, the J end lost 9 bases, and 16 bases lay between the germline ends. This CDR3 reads CASSSGTPRGEQFF. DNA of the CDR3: TGTGCCAGCAGTTCCGGGACGCCCAGGGGTGAGCAGTTCTTC.